This TCR beta chain is drawn from a study of blood T cell repertoires in COVID-19. In the study overall: Sites in the United States, Italy and Spain provided acute and convalescent COVID-19 samples. T cells, B-cell-depleted T cells, or PBMCs provided the cDNA or gDNA that served as material.

Germline V CDR1 and CDR2: SQVTM, ANQGSEA. The CDR3 is made up of 13 amino acids. V dropped 5 bases and J dropped 0 bases, with 10 bases sitting between them. Authors' data handling: Estimation of nucleated cell counts was performed using reference gene primer amplification. Measured with immunoSEQ multiplex PCR; TCRdb has only the in-frame clones, and not every one. V and J calls and clone size follow that table, whereas D and trimming were derived from the DNA. The table records approximately 97,000 clones, more than 70% of them present only once. The chain is built from TRBV29-1 and TRBJ1-1, with D unresolved. Material: peripheral blood. This clonotype originated in a human donor in a cohort sampled during active COVID-19. The CDR3 is CSVSRRLNTEAFF. As DNA, the CDR3 is TGCAGCGTTTCCAGGCGCTTGAACACTGAAGCTTTCTTT. Combining the CDR3 with reference TRBV29-1 and TRBJ1-1 gives the whole variable domain SAVISQKPSRDICQRGTSLTIQCQVDSQVTMMFWYRQQPGQSLTLIATANQGSEATYESGFVIDKFPISRPNLTFSTLTVSNMSPEDSSIYLCSVSRRLNTEAFFGQGTRLTVV.